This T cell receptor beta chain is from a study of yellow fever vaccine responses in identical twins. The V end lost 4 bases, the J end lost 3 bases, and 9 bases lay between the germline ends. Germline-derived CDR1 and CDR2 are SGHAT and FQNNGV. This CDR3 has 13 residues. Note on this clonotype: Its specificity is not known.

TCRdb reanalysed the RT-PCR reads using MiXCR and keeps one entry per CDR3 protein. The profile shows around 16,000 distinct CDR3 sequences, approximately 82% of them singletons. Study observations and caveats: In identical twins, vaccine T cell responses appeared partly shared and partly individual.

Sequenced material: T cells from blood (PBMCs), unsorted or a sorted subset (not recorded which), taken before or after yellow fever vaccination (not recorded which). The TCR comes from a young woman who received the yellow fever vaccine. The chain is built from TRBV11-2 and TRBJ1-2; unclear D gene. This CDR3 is CASSSGLDYGYTF. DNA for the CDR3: TGTGCCAGCAGCTCCGGACTTGACTATGGCTACACCTTC.